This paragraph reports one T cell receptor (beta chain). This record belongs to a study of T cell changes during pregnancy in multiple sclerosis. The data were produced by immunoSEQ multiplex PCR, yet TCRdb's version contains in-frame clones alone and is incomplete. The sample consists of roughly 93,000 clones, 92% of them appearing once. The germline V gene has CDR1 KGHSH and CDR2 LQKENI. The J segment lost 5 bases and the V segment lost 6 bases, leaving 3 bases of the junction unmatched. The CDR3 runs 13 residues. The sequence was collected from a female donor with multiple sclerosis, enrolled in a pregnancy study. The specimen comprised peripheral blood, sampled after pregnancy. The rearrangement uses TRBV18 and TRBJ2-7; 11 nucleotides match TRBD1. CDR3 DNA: TGTGCCAGCTCGCCGGGACAGGGGGACGAGCAGTACTTC. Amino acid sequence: CASSPGQGDEQYF.